This T cell receptor (beta chain) is from a study of cytomegalovirus exposure and HLA in healthy donors. Overall study results and limits: Later analysis demonstrated an association between a missense DCLRE1C variant and TCR beta V- and J-gene trimming.

It was healthy bone marrow donors who served as donors. Remarks on this clone: The target antigen is unknown.

PCR amplification relied on 60 Vbeta primers (plus 13 Jbeta primers). The protocol was immunoSEQ multiplex PCR, while the TCRdb copy is restricted to in-frame clones and leaves out a portion. The table has just over 150,000 clones, around 84% seen once. V lost 7 bases, J lost 1 base, and 6 bases stayed unmatched. CDR3 length: 14 amino acids. The V gene's germline CDR1 is LNHDA and CDR2 SQIVND (reference sequence). The V gene is TRBV19, the J gene TRBJ1-1; 7 bases align to TRBD1. This receptor was identified in a middle-aged woman in good health and CMV-seronegative. Material: PBMCs. The CDR3: CASNTQGWNTEAFF. The DNA for the CDR3 is TGTGCCAGTAATACACAGGGGTGGAACACTGAAGCTTTCTTT.